These T cell receptor beta chains were read from a single sample in a study of T-cell memory formation after mild COVID-19. One entry per CDR3 protein, called by TCRdb with MiXCR from the 5' RACE reads. Of fewer than 60,000 distinct CDR3 sequences listed, 25% to 35% are singletons. The source material was PBMCs or a T cell subset sorted from them (not recorded which). Every receptor here comes from a man aged 18 to 29 who had mild COVID-19 (a few samples of this study predate the infection). Cell type and time point are not known. CDR3s include the opening cysteine and the closing phenylalanine or tryptophan.

j_call v_call cdr3_aa
TRBJ2-5 TRBV4-1 CASSQVGTGRETQYF
TRBJ2-3 TRBV4-3 CASSQEERTADTQYF
TRBJ1-1 TRBV5-1 CASSWGWGTEAFF
TRBJ2-1 TRBV2 CASKVFAGRVNEQFF
TRBJ2-7 TRBV2 CASSEARYPYEQYF
TRBJ1-5 TRBV4-1 CASSQNFGDQPQHF
TRBJ1-5 TRBV6-6 CASNIEPQHF
TRBJ1-1 TRBV4-3 CASSHNSGRGTEAFF
TRBJ2-1 TRBV6-2/TRBV6-3 CASSPLAGEYNEQFF
TRBJ2-1 TRBV7-9 CASSFGTSGDEQFF
TRBJ2-2 TRBV12-3/TRBV12-4 CASSPGGGLNTGELFF
TRBJ2-5 TRBV12-3/TRBV12-4 CASSWGTGGETQYF
TRBJ2-5 TRBV29-1 CSVQPAGHQETQYF
TRBJ2-2 TRBV21-1 CASSNEQGANTGELFF
TRBJ2-3 TRBV10-3 CAISERGARDTQYF
TRBJ2-5 TRBV20-1 CSARVRNQETQYF
TRBJ1-5 TRBV29-1 CSVRQGTSQPQHF
TRBJ1-5 TRBV5-5 CASSLRGNRGQPQHF
TRBJ1-1 TRBV3-1 CASSQGFLQPNTEAFF
TRBJ2-1 TRBV5-1 CASTLTRTGMGDEQFF
TRBJ1-4 TRBV27 CASGWGPESEKLFF
TRBJ2-3 TRBV4-1 CASSPNSADTQYF
TRBJ2-1 TRBV11-2 CASSLLAGGRHREQFF
TRBJ2-2 TRBV4-1 CASSQAGGRTGELFF
TRBJ1-2 TRBV9 CASSSVGRYTF
TRBJ2-1 TRBV5-8 CASSLGGTGYNEQFF
TRBJ2-4 TRBV7-8 CASSFLSRVQNIQYF
TRBJ2-6 TRBV6-2/TRBV6-3 CASSNVRDLAGANVLTF
TRBJ2-7 TRBV5-6 CASSLGVRGSYEQYF
TRBJ2-3 TRBV7-2 CASSPTGPDTQYF
TRBJ2-3 TRBV7-9 CASSSTVGPTDTQYF
TRBJ1-1 TRBV4-3 CASSPLEGKGNTEAFF
TRBJ1-1 TRBV15 CATTLGNTEAFF
TRBJ2-1 TRBV6-5 CASSPEGHEQFF
TRBJ1-1 TRBV13 CASSPDGVREAFF
TRBJ2-1 TRBV6-5 CASSYSGGQNEQFF
TRBJ1-1 TRBV5-6 CASSLVSGREAFF
TRBJ2-2 TRBV7-9 CASSFLTGVAGELFF
TRBJ2-1 TRBV7-9 CASSLAPGDSYNEQFF
TRBJ2-2 TRBV7-8 CASSLVSSGELFF
TRBJ2-1 TRBV4-1 CASSQWAGDTYNEQFF
TRBJ2-5 TRBV20-1 CSARDDYQETQYF
TRBJ1-1 TRBV7-6 CASSVDRVATEAFF
TRBJ2-1 TRBV6-2/TRBV6-3 CASSWRSSYNEQFF
TRBJ2-3 TRBV6-2/TRBV6-3 CASSYGGKADTQYF
TRBJ2-2 TRBV12-3/TRBV12-4 CASSSRTGGGELFF
TRBJ2-5 TRBV19 CASTPHQDLVLETQYF
TRBJ1-5 TRBV27 CASSLRGNQPQHF
TRBJ1-5 TRBV4-3 CASSQVWPGGSNQPQHF
TRBJ1-1 TRBV12-3/TRBV12-4 CASSLGGANTEAFF
TRBJ2-7 TRBV7-8 CASSLGTTTSYEQYF
TRBJ1-1 TRBV7-3 CASSLAPGDLNTEAFF